This is a list of T cell receptor beta chains from one sample in a study of technical replicates of blood from a handful of donors. This table comes from immunoSEQ multiplex PCR, and its TCRdb copy is limited to in-frame clones, with some not included. The data show tens of thousands of clones, roughly 93% seen once. The specimen was T cells isolated from PBMCs. The receptors stem from a human donor in good health. CDR3s include the opening cysteine and the closing phenylalanine or tryptophan. D genes are given only for firm matches. Rows give clone size only sometimes, using once, few, many, or a class for an expanded clone.

CDR3: CASSTPRTGNYGYTF; DNA: TGTGCCAGCAGCACGCCCCGGACAGGGAACTATGGCTACACCTTC; D: TRBD1; J: TRBJ1-2; size: -; V: TRBV28
CDR3: CASTDSSSYEQYF; DNA: TGTGCCAGCACGGACTCCAGCTCCTACGAGCAGTACTTC; D: -; J: TRBJ2-7; size: -; V: TRBV7-9
CDR3: CASSQVGGLDTQYF; DNA: TGCGCCAGCAGCCAGGTCGGGGGATTGGATACGCAGTATTTT; D: -; J: TRBJ2-3; size: -; V: TRBV4-1
CDR3: CASSSFSGGNSYEQYF; DNA: TGTGCCAGCAGCTCATTCTCAGGGGGAAACTCCTACGAGCAGTACTTC; D: TRBD1; J: TRBJ2-7; size: -; V: TRBV13
CDR3: CASSGQGYEQYF; DNA: TGTGCCAGCAGCGGACAGGGCTACGAGCAGTACTTC; D: TRBD1; J: TRBJ2-7; size: -; V: TRBV6-6
CDR3: CASSRIQGGNTEAFF; DNA: TGTGCCAGCTCACGGATACAGGGGGGGAACACTGAAGCTTTCTTT; D: TRBD1; J: TRBJ1-1; size: -; V: TRBV18
CDR3: CASSQDPGQHNEKLFF; DNA: TGCGCCAGCAGCCAAGACCCCGGACAGCATAATGAAAAACTGTTTTTT; D: -; J: TRBJ1-4; size: -; V: TRBV4-1
CDR3: CASSYFPPARQNEQFF; DNA: TGTGCCAGCAGTTACTTTCCACCGGCCAGACAAAATGAGCAGTTCTTC; D: -; J: TRBJ2-1; size: -; V: TRBV6-5
CDR3: CASTDLRGGEKLFF; DNA: TGTGCCAGCACCGACTTAAGAGGGGGTGAAAAGCTGTTTTTT; D: -; J: TRBJ1-4; size: -; V: TRBV7-9
CDR3: CASSLLGGEERGYTF; DNA: TGTGCCAGCAGTTTACTGGGCGGGGAGGAAAGGGGCTACACCTTC; D: -; J: TRBJ1-2; size: -; V: TRBV28
CDR3: CASRSSWSSYNEQFF; DNA: TGTGCCAGCAGGTCTAGCTGGAGCTCCTACAATGAGCAGTTCTTC; D: -; J: TRBJ2-1; size: -; V: TRBV25-1
CDR3: CASSSAGDRYEQYF; DNA: TGTGCCAGCAGCTCGGCGGGGGACCGCTACGAGCAGTACTTC; D: TRBD2; J: TRBJ2-7; size: -; V: TRBV13
CDR3: CASTPGLAGADTQYF; DNA: TGTGCCAGTACCCCAGGACTAGCGGGGGCGGATACGCAGTATTTT; D: TRBD2; J: TRBJ2-3; size: -; V: TRBV19
CDR3: CASSPYRDDTQYF; DNA: TGTGCCAGCAGTCCTTATCGGGATGATACGCAGTATTTT; D: -; J: TRBJ2-3; size: -; V: TRBV11-2
CDR3: CASSIGGTYNQPQHF; DNA: TGTGCCAGTAGTATAGGCGGGACTTACAATCAGCCCCAGCATTTT; D: -; J: TRBJ1-5; size: once; V: TRBV19
CDR3: CASSPGFLAHTQYF; DNA: TGTGCCAGCAGCCCAGGGTTTTTAGCCCATACGCAGTATTTT; D: -; J: TRBJ2-3; size: -; V: TRBV7-2
CDR3: CASSLVGQSRQPQHF; DNA: TGTGCCAGCAGCTTAGTGGGCCAGAGCCGTCAGCCCCAGCATTTT; D: -; J: TRBJ1-5; size: -; V: TRBV7-2
CDR3: CASRRDRGQNEQFF; DNA: TGTGCCAGCAGACGGGACAGGGGGCAGAATGAGCAGTTCTTC; D: TRBD1; J: TRBJ2-1; size: -; V: TRBV6-5
CDR3: CASSYRDYEQYF; DNA: TGTGCCAGCAGCTACAGGGACTACGAGCAGTACTTC; D: -; J: TRBJ2-7; size: -; V: TRBV7-6
CDR3: CASSQSRSSTDTQYF; DNA: TGTGCCAGCAGCCAGTCCAGGTCTAGCACAGATACGCAGTATTTT; D: -; J: TRBJ2-3; size: -; V: TRBV7-3
CDR3: CASSEWDRGSYEQYF; DNA: TGCGCCAGCAGCGAGTGGGACAGGGGGTCCTACGAGCAGTACTTC; D: TRBD1; J: TRBJ2-7; size: -; V: TRBV5-1
CDR3: CASSLGGPNTEAFF; DNA: TGTGCCAGCAGCCTGGGGGGACCGAACACTGAAGCTTTCTTT; D: -; J: TRBJ1-1; size: -; V: TRBV7-9
CDR3: CASSLSPAGGYNEQFF; DNA: TGTGCCAGCAGCTTATCCCCGGCGGGGGGGTACAATGAGCAGTTCTTC; D: TRBD2; J: TRBJ2-1; size: once; V: TRBV7-6
CDR3: CAISESPGQGETQYF; DNA: TGTGCCATCAGTGAGTCGCCGGGACAGGGGGAGACCCAGTACTTC; D: TRBD1; J: TRBJ2-5; size: -; V: TRBV10-3
CDR3: CASSPGLAGIYNEQFF; DNA: TGTGCCAGCAGCCCAGGACTAGCGGGGATATACAATGAGCAGTTCTTC; D: TRBD2; J: TRBJ2-1; size: -; V: TRBV11-2
CDR3: CASSSRQVQETQYF; DNA: TGCGCCAGCAGCTCGCGACAGGTTCAAGAGACCCAGTACTTC; D: -; J: TRBJ2-5; size: once; V: TRBV5-1
CDR3: CASSADRGNYGYTF; DNA: TGTGCCAGCAGCGCCGATCGAGGGAACTATGGCTACACCTTC; D: -; J: TRBJ1-2; size: -; V: TRBV9
CDR3: CASSLAETSKAVGDEQFF; DNA: TGCGCCAGCAGCTTGGCCGAGACTAGTAAAGCGGTTGGCGATGAGCAGTTCTTC; D: -; J: TRBJ2-1; size: -; V: TRBV5-1
CDR3: CASSQKQGENGDGYTF; DNA: TGTGCCAGCAGCCAGAAACAGGGTGAGAACGGGGACGGCTACACCTTC; D: -; J: TRBJ1-2; size: -; V: TRBV7-9
CDR3: CAFRHSDTQYF; DNA: TGTGCCTTTAGACACTCAGATACGCAGTATTTT; D: -; J: TRBJ2-3; size: -; V: TRBV30
CDR3: CASSVLAGGPGETQYF; DNA: TGCGCCAGCAGTGTATTAGCGGGGGGGCCTGGAGAGACCCAGTACTTC; D: TRBD2; J: TRBJ2-5; size: -; V: TRBV10-2